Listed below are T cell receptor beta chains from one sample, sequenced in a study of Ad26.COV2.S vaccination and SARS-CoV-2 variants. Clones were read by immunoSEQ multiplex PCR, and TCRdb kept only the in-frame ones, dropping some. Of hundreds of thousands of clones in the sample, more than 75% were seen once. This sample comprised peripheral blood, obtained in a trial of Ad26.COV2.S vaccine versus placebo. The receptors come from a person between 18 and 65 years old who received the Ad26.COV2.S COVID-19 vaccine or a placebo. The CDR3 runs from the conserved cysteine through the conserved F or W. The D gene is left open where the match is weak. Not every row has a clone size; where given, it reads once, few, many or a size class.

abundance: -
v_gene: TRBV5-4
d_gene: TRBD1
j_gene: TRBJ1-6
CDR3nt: TGTGCCAGCAGCTTGAGGGGACAGGGGGCGCATAATTCACCCCTCCACTTT
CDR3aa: CASSLRGQGAHNSPLHF

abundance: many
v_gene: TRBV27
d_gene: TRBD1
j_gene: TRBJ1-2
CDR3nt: TGTGCCAGCAGACCGGGACAGGGCTCTAACTATGGCTACACCTTC
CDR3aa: CASRPGQGSNYGYTF

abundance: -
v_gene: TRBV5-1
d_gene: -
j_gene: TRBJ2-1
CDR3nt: TGCGCCAGCAGCTTGGGCAATGAGCAGTTCTTC
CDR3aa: CASSLGNEQFF

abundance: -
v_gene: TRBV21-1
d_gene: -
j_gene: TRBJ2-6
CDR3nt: TGTGCCAGCAGCAAAGACAGGGGGCCCGATAGCTCTGGGGCCAACGTCCTGACTTTC
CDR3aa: CASSKDRGPDSSGANVLTF

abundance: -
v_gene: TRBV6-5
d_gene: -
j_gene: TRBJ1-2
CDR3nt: TGTGCCAGCAGTTACCAGAGGAACTATGGCTACACCTTC
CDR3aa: CASSYQRNYGYTF

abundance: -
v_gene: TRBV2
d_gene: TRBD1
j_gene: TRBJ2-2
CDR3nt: TGTGCCAGCAGTGAAGAGCAGGGGGCAGGGAACACCGGGGAGCTGTTTTTT
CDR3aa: CASSEEQGAGNTGELFF

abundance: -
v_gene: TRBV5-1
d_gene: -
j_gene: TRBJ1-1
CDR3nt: TGCGCCAGCAGCTCGGGGGCGCGGGGCACTGAAGCTTTCTTT
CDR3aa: CASSSGARGTEAFF

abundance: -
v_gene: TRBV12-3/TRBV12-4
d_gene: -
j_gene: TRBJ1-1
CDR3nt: TGTGCCAGCAGTTCCCGGGCGGGCACTGAAGCTTTCTTT
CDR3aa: CASSSRAGTEAFF

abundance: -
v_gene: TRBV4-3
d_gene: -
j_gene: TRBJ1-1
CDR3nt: TGCGCCAGCAGCCAAGTTCCTCGGGGGAACACTGAAGCTTTCTTT
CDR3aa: CASSQVPRGNTEAFF

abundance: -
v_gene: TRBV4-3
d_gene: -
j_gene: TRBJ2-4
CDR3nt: TGCGCCAGCAGCCACGCAGAACAAGCCAAAAACATTCAGTACTTC
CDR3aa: CASSHAEQAKNIQYF